Shown below are 2 T cell receptor beta chains from a single sample sequenced in a study of T cells in Graves' hyperthyroidism and ophthalmopathy (dated by TCRdb to about 2019). The method behind the library was multiplex PCR. TCRdb lists the instrument as Illumina HiSeq 2000. TCR beta CDR3 regions were amplified from RNA transcripts. A first-round RT-PCR of the TCR CDR3 used the HTBI primer set with the Qiagen OneStep RT-PCR kit. TCRdb ran its own pipeline on the public reads, namely fastp trimming at Q25 and MiXCR clone calling, and kept in-frame beta chains. Each record represents a unique CDR3 protein, reported with the most common genes and DNA among its rows. Across this sample there are under 400,000 distinct CDR3 sequences, with around 14% seen only once. Approximately 11% of the sample belongs to the ten largest clones. Sequences were obtained from blood. These receptors were collected from a woman in her sixties with Graves' hyperthyroidism.

This clonotype was picked up many times. The chain joins TRBV11-2 to TRBJ2-5; 10 nucleotides agree with TRBD2. Trimming at V came to 5 bases and at J to 4 bases, leaving 7 bases not matched to a gene. CDR1 SGHAT and CDR2 FQNNGV come from the germline V gene. The CDR3 consists of 15 residues. Here the CDR3 DNA reads TGTGCCAGCAGCCGGATTATAGCGGGAGGAGAGACCCAGTACTTC. Its translation: CASSRIIAGGETQYF.

In its sample, this clonotype was seen a few times. The V gene is TRBV4-2, the J gene TRBJ2-2, with D hard to call. The CDR3 sequence is 17 residues long. Germline V gene lookup returns CDR1 LGHNA and CDR2 YNFKEQ. V was clipped by 1 base and J by 0 bases, with 12 bases between them. CDR3: CASSQGDWSTNTGELFF. In DNA, the CDR3 is TGTGCCAGCAGCCAAGGCGACTGGTCAACGAACACCGGGGAGCTGTTTTTT.